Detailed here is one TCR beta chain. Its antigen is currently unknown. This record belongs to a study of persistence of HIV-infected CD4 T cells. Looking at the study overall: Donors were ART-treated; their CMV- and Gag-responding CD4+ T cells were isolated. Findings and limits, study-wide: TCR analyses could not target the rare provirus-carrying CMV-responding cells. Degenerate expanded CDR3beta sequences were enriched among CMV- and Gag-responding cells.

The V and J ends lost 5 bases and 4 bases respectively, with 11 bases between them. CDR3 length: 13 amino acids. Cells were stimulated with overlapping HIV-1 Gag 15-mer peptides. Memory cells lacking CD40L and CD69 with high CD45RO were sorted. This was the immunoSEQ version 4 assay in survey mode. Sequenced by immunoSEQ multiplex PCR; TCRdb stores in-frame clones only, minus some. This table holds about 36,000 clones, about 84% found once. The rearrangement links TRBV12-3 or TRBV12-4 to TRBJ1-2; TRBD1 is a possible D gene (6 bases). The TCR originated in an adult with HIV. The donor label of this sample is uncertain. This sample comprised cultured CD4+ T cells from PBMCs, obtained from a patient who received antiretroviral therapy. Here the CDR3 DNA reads TGTGCCAGCAGTCGCTACAGGGCCTATGGCTACACCTTC. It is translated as CASSRYRAYGYTF.